The 5 T cell receptor beta chains presented below share a single source sample, sequenced in a study of T cells in women clearing cervical HPV infection. Clones were read by immunoSEQ multiplex PCR, and TCRdb kept only the in-frame ones, dropping some. This repertoire includes over 15,000 clones. Sequenced: blood buffy coat. The source is a woman between 18 and 75 years old with a cervical HPV16 infection that either progressed to CIN3+ or cleared (not recorded which).

Notes on this clone: The read finishes 3 residues shy of the CDR3 end, and the germline J gene is used to complete it. V usage is TRBV6-2 or TRBV6-3 and J usage is TRBJ2-1; 9 bases map to TRBD2. The length of the CDR3 is 17 residues. Germline assignment: CDR1 MNHEY and CDR2 SVGEGT. The CDR3 loop is CSTIWASGISSYNEQFF. The part of the CDR3 DNA that was read is TGTTCCACCATATGGGCTAGCGGGATATCCTCCTACAATGAG.

In the case of this clone: The read ends 3 residues early relative to the CDR3; the germline J gene fills the gap. The chain is built from TRBV11-2 and TRBJ1-2, with TRBD1 as a possible D gene (6 bases). The CDR3 spans 14 residues. In germline, CDR1 is SGHAT, CDR2 FQNNGV. Trimming shortened V by 2 bases and J by 4 bases, and 11 bases separated the two germline ends. Incomplete CDR3 DNA: TGTGCCAGCAGCTTAACAGGGACATTCTATGGC. It is translated as CASSLTGTFYG. The CDR3 in its entirety is CASSLTGTFYGYTF. Variable domain in full (rest from reference TRBV11-2 and TRBJ1-2): EAGVAQSPRYKIIEKRQSVAFWCNPISGHATLYWYQQILGQGPKLLIQFQNNGVVDDSQLPKDRFSAERLKGVDSTLKIQPAKLEDSAVYLCASSLTGTFYGYTFGSGTRLTVV.

About this clone: Read coverage stops 3 residues before the CDR3 terminus; the germline J gene supplies the remainder. The rearrangement uses TRBV20-1 and TRBJ1-5; 7 positions match TRBD1. Germline CDR1 is DFQATT and CDR2 is SNEGSKA (reference sequence). This CDR3 region has 13 residues. The V segment lost 3 bases and the J segment 7 bases; nucleotides outside the gene matches: 6. This CDR3 is CSARGRGLQPQHF. The sequenced CDR3 bases are TGCAGTGCTAGGGGGAGGGGGCTGCAGCCC.

Concerning this clone: The observed sequence ends 3 residues before the CDR3 terminus, with the missing tail filled in from the germline J gene. This rearrangement joins TRBV11-3 to TRBJ1-2; TRBD1 might be the D (6 bases). V lost 5 bases and J 7 bases, leaving 17 bases between the germline ends. This CDR3 comprises 14 residues. Germline lookup yields CDR1 SGHNT and CDR2 YENEEA. This CDR3 is CASSLPSDSAGYTF. The CDR3 DNA, read in part, is TGTGCCAGCAGCCTCCCCTCGGACAGTGCTGGC. Full variable domain (rest looked up from reference TRBV11-3 and TRBJ1-2): EAGVVQSPRYKIIEKKQPVAFWCNPISGHNTLYWYLQNLGQGPELLIRYENEEAVDDSQLPKDRFSAERLKGVDSTLKIQPAELGDSAVYLCASSLPSDSAGYTFGSGTRLTVV.

Remarks on this clone: The CDR3 end lies 3 residues beyond the end of the read and is filled in from the germline J gene. The gene calls are TRBV4-1 and TRBJ2-7, with 11 bases lining up with TRBD2. The CDR3 contains 16 residues. CDR1 and CDR2 from the germline V gene are MGHRA and YSYEKL. The V segment lost 3 bases and the J segment 2 bases; nucleotides outside the gene matches: 6. CDR3: CASSHQGLAVPYEQYF. CDR3 DNA (partial): TGCGCCAGCAGCCACCAGGGACTAGCGGTCCCCTACGAG.